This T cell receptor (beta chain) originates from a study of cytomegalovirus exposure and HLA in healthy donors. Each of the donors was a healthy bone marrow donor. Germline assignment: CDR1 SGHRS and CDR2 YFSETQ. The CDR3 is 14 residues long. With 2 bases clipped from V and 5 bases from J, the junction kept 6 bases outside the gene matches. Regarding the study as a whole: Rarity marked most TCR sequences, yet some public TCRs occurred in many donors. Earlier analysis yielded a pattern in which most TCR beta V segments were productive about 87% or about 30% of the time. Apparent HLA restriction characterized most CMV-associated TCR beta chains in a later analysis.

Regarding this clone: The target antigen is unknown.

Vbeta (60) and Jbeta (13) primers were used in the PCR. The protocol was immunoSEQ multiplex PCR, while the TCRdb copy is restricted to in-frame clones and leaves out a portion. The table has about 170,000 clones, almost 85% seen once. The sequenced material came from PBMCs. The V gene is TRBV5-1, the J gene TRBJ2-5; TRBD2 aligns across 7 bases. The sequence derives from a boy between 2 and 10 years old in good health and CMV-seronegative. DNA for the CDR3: TGCGCCAGCAGCTTCCAAGCGGGAAGGGAGACCCAGTACTTC. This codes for CASSFQAGRETQYF.